Listed below are T cell receptor beta chains from one sample, sequenced in a study of T-cell reconstitution after alpha-beta-depleted transplantation in children. TCRdb called the PCR reads again in MiXCR, with one record for every CDR3 protein. This sample carries 120,000 or so distinct CDR3 sequences, more than 20% of them seen once, and the ten largest clones take roughly a tenth. Sequenced here: PBMCs, mostly from graft donor cells, sampled 180 days after TCRalphabeta/CD19-depleted stem cell transplant. The receptors here all came from a male patient aged 2 to 10 who had a stem cell transplant for chronic granulomatous disease, so the T cells may come from the graft donor. Both conserved end residues are part of each CDR3. The D gene is left open where the match is weak. Clone size, where shown, is once, few, many, or a class for clones that have expanded.

DNA	CDR3	J	D	V	size
TGTGCCAGCACACTTTACAGGGGAGAACAAGAGACCCAGTACTTC	CASTLYRGEQETQYF	TRBJ2-5	TRBD1	TRBV12-3/TRBV12-4	many
TGCAGTGTTTTTCCGACGGGACAAACCAATTCACCCCTCCACTTT	CSVFPTGQTNSPLHF	TRBJ1-6	.	TRBV20-1	many
TGTGCCAGCAGCTCGACCGTATATAGCAATCAGCCCCAGCATTTT	CASSSTVYSNQPQHF	TRBJ1-5	.	TRBV12-3/TRBV12-4	.
TGCGCCAGCAGCTTGGGGTTTGCCACAGATACGCAGTATTTT	CASSLGFATDTQYF	TRBJ2-3	.	TRBV5-1	few
TGTGCCAGCAGTTACAGGGGGTCGAACACCGGGGAGCTGTTTTTT	CASSYRGSNTGELFF	TRBJ2-2	.	TRBV6-5	.
TGTGCCAGCAGTTTAGGGGGGCTAGCCGACACAGATACGCAGTATTTT	CASSLGGLADTDTQYF	TRBJ2-3	.	TRBV28	.
TGTGCCAGCAGCTTCAGTGATATTACAGGGGGCGGTAAGCCCCAGCATTTT	CASSFSDITGGGKPQHF	TRBJ1-5	TRBD1	TRBV7-2	.
TGCAGCGTTCGGGGGAACGAGCAGTACTTC	CSVRGNEQYF	TRBJ2-7	.	TRBV29-1	.
TGTGCCAGCAGCCGACGGGGGGACTATGGCTACACCTTC	CASSRRGDYGYTF	TRBJ1-2	.	TRBV7-9	few
TGCAGTGCCATCAGCGGGAGGGCCTCGGATGAGCAGTTCTTC	CSAISGRASDEQFF	TRBJ2-1	TRBD2	TRBV20-1	many
TGCAGTGCTCAGCAACCGGGACACAACACCGGGGAGCTGTTTTTT	CSAQQPGHNTGELFF	TRBJ2-2	.	TRBV20-1	.
TGCAGTGCTAGACCGACAGGGAAGGAAGAGACCCAGTACTTC	CSARPTGKEETQYF	TRBJ2-5	TRBD1	TRBV20-1	.
TGTGCCAGTCTCCGGGGAGATACGCAGTATTTT	CASLRGDTQYF	TRBJ2-3	.	TRBV6-2/TRBV6-3	few
TGCAGTGCGAAGCTGGGGGGTGTGGGGGAGACCCAGTACTTC	CSAKLGGVGETQYF	TRBJ2-5	.	TRBV20-1	many
TGCAGTGCTAGATTATTAGCGGGAGTGGGTGAGCAGTTCTTC	CSARLLAGVGEQFF	TRBJ2-1	TRBD2	TRBV20-1	few
TGTGCCAGCAGCCCTGAACCCTTAGCGACCGGCCCAGATACGCAGTATTTT	CASSPEPLATGPDTQYF	TRBJ2-3	.	TRBV7-2	many
TGCAGTGGAATAGTGGGGCCTAAGCCTGAAGCTTTCTTT	CSGIVGPKPEAFF	TRBJ1-1	.	TRBV20-1	many
TGTGCCAGCAGTTTGCAGGACAGGGGGGTTAGGGAGCTGTTTTTT	CASSLQDRGVRELFF	TRBJ2-2	TRBD1	TRBV28	many
TGTGCCACCAGCAGAGGGGACAGCCGCCAAGAGACCCAGTACTTC	CATSRGDSRQETQYF	TRBJ2-5	TRBD1	TRBV15	.
TGTGCCAGCAGTTTTTTGGGCCCCCCAGATACGCAGTATTTT	CASSFLGPPDTQYF	TRBJ2-3	.	TRBV12-3/TRBV12-4	few
TGTGCCAGCAGTTCCAGGGCTAAATCGTCTGGAAACACCATATATTTT	CASSSRAKSSGNTIYF	TRBJ1-3	.	TRBV12-3/TRBV12-4	few
TGTGCCAGCAGCGTAGCAGGAGTCAATGAGCAGTTCTTC	CASSVAGVNEQFF	TRBJ2-1	.	TRBV9	.
TGTGCCACCAGTTGGACCACAGGGAACACCGGGGAGCTGTTTTTT	CATSWTTGNTGELFF	TRBJ2-2	.	TRBV24-1	many
TGCAGCGTTAGGACTAGCGGGGAACTTAAAGGGCAGTTCTTC	CSVRTSGELKGQFF	TRBJ2-1	TRBD2	TRBV29-1	.
TGCGCCAGCAGCTTTGGGCAACAGAACACTGAAGCTTTCTTT	CASSFGQQNTEAFF	TRBJ1-1	.	TRBV5-1	many
TGCAGTGCTAGATTTTCAGGGGAGTTGGACGAGCAGTACTTC	CSARFSGELDEQYF	TRBJ2-7	.	TRBV20-1	.
TGCGCCAGCTCCTGGACTGTGGGGACCGGGGAGCTGTTTTTT	CASSWTVGTGELFF	TRBJ2-2	.	TRBV5-1	many
TGTGCCAGCAGCAAATCCGGACAGATCAATGAAAAACTGTTTTTT	CASSKSGQINEKLFF	TRBJ1-4	.	TRBV21-1	.
TGCAGCGTTGACGCCGGGGCGCTGATAGATACGCAGTATTTT	CSVDAGALIDTQYF	TRBJ2-3	.	TRBV29-1	many
TGTGCCAGCAGCTTAATCAGGGGTTCTGAAGCTTTCTTT	CASSLIRGSEAFF	TRBJ1-1	.	TRBV12-3/TRBV12-4	.
TGTGCCAGCAGCCAATCGATTGGGGGGCGCAACAATGAGCAGTTCTTC	CASSQSIGGRNNEQFF	TRBJ2-1	.	TRBV16	.
TGTGCCAGCAGTCTCAAAGCCCAGGGCAGCGAGCAGTTCTTC	CASSLKAQGSEQFF	TRBJ2-1	.	TRBV6-1	.
TGTGCCAGCAGCTTAGATATGTTTACGGGAAACACCATATATTTT	CASSLDMFTGNTIYF	TRBJ1-3	.	TRBV7-2	.
TGTGCCAGCAGCTCCGTAGGGGCGGGAGCCAGAATTCGGGAGCAGTACTTC	CASSSVGAGARIREQYF	TRBJ2-7	TRBD2	TRBV5-6	many
TGTGCCAGCAGCCAAAAAAGAGCGGTTTTACTATACAATGAGCAGTTCTTC	CASSQKRAVLLYNEQFF	TRBJ2-1	.	TRBV3-1	.
TGTGCCAGCAGCGGGGGACTAGCGGGAATTCACAATGAGCAGTTCTTC	CASSGGLAGIHNEQFF	TRBJ2-1	TRBD2	TRBV5-5	few
TGTGCCACCAGCAGAGATGGTTTCTCTGGGGCCAACGTCCTGACTTTC	CATSRDGFSGANVLTF	TRBJ2-6	.	TRBV15	once
TGCAGCGCCCGAGGGTTGGAGTCGCCTTTTAACAATGAGCAGTTCTTC	CSARGLESPFNNEQFF	TRBJ2-1	.	TRBV29-1	.
TGTGCCAGCACCAATCGGACTAGAAGGGGTCACAATGAGCAGTTCTTC	CASTNRTRRGHNEQFF	TRBJ2-1	TRBD2	TRBV27	.
TGTGCCAGCAGGGACCAGAGCTCTGGGGCCAACGTCCTGACTTTC	CASRDQSSGANVLTF	TRBJ2-6	.	TRBV2	.
TGTGCCAGCAGCTCCGCCCGACTCCTAAACACCGGGGAGCTGTTTTTT	CASSSARLLNTGELFF	TRBJ2-2	.	TRBV7-3	.